Detailed here is one TCR beta chain. The CDR3 runs to 13 residues. Germline V lookup: CDR1 MNHNY, CDR2 SVGAGI (reference sequence). Trimming cost V 2 bases and J 4 bases; bases outside gene matches: 1. TCR beta chains were sequenced at survey level with immunoSEQ. Clones were read by immunoSEQ multiplex PCR, and TCRdb kept only the in-frame ones, dropping some. The table lists nearly 70,000 clones, just under 95% of them singletons. J is TRBJ2-5 and V is TRBV6-6, with 7 bases lining up with TRBD2. The receptor was isolated from a man aged 35 to 55 with rheumatoid arthritis. The sample comprised PBMCs. CDR3 residues: CASSYREGETQYF. In nucleotides, the CDR3 is TGTGCCAGCAGTTACAGGGAGGGAGAGACCCAGTACTTC.